These 31 T cell receptor beta chains originate from one sample sequenced in a study of blood T cells in healthy people across ages (dated by TCRdb to the mid-2010s). To prepare the library, 5' RACE was applied. The sample was run on an Illumina HiSeq 2500. A second PCR of roughly 7 to 12 cycles was run with a J-beta primer mix and a sample-barcoded 5' primer. TCRdb reran the public reads through fastp at Q25 and MiXCR, keeping productive beta chains. Records with the same CDR3 protein are collapsed into one entry carrying the most frequent genes and DNA. This sample is represented by hundreds of thousands of distinct CDR3 sequences; more than 40% of them were singletons. Approximately 20% of the sample belongs to the ten largest clones. Sequencing was performed on blood. These receptors were taken from a man in his 60s in good health.

A note on this clonotype: The junction shows a germline mismatch at one end, possibly a read error. The chain recombines TRBV28 with TRBJ1-4; no firm D call. CDR1 is MDHEN, CDR2 SYDVKM, per germline. The CDR3 has 14 amino acids. The CDR3 bases are TGTGCCAGCAGCATCTGGGATCTAAATGAAAAGCTGTTTTTT. Its protein is CASSIWDLNEKLFF.

This clonotype has more than one count but fewer than ten. CDR3 residues: CASSQGGPSYNEQFF. The CDR3 nucleotides are TGCGCCAGCAGCCAAGGGGGACCCTCCTACAATGAGCAGTTCTTC. This chain links TRBV4-1 with TRBJ2-1; either TRBD1 or TRBD2 may fit D (5 bases each). From germline, CDR1 is MGHRA and CDR2 YSYEKL. This CDR3 spans 15 amino acids. V dropped 1 base and J dropped 0 bases, with 7 bases sitting between them.

The chain recombines TRBV14 with TRBJ2-5; 8 bases are a match to TRBD2. Looked up from germline, CDR1 is SGHDN and CDR2 is FVKESK. J gave up 5 bases and V 1 base, and 6 bases lay outside the gene matches. This CDR3 contains 15 residues. In nucleotides, the CDR3 is TGTGCCAGCAGCCAAGCCGGGACTAGAGTGGAGACCCAGTACTTC. Translating gives CASSQAGTRVETQYF.

This clonotype was observed at least ten times. The chain links TRBV7-2 to TRBJ2-3, with 8 bases lining up with TRBD2. Trimming removed 7 bases from V and 3 bases from J; junction bases left unmatched: 6. Germline V gene data show CDR1 as SGHTA and CDR2 as FQGNSA. CDR3 length equals 14 residues. In nucleotides, the CDR3 is TGTGCCAGCACCACGGGACTAGAAACAGATACGCAGTATTTT. It specifies CASTTGLETDTQYF.

The chain carries TRBV14 and TRBJ1-2; D remains ambiguous. The germline V and J ends were trimmed by 4 bases and 7 bases, with 13 bases remaining between them. CDR1 is SGHDN and CDR2 is FVKESK in the germline V gene. There are 13 residues in the CDR3. The CDR3 region has the DNA TGTGCCAGCAGCCTGCCCCAGCTCGGTGGCTACACCTTC. Its translation: CASSLPQLGGYTF.

This clonotype was found a few times. The V gene is TRBV29-1, the J gene TRBJ2-6; D is uncertain. Deletions cut 5 bases from V and 0 bases from J, with 11 bases between. CDR3 length: 15 amino acids. CDR1 is SQVTM, CDR2 ANQGSEA, per germline. The CDR3 sequence: CSVYFPGSGANVLTF. Here the CDR3 DNA reads TGCAGCGTTTACTTTCCAGGCTCTGGGGCCAACGTCCTGACTTTC.

This clonotype has only a few counts. The chain uses TRBV28 and TRBJ2-3; D possibly corresponds to TRBD2 (5 bases). V was cut by 5 bases and J by 0 bases, with 15 bases left in between. Per germline, CDR1 MDHEN and CDR2 SYDVKM. CDR3 size: 16 residues. The CDR3 sequence is CASSPTERASTDTQYF. The CDR3 nucleotides are TGTGCCAGCAGTCCCACCGAGAGGGCCAGCACAGATACGCAGTATTTT.

The chain uses TRBV20-1 and TRBJ2-1; 9 bases align to TRBD1. After removal of 6 bases from V and 5 bases from J, the junction contained 8 bases not matched to a gene. The CDR3 extends over 14 amino acids. From germline, CDR1 is DFQATT and CDR2 SNEGSKA (reference sequence). The CDR3 loop is CSATRGQGDNEQFF. The CDR3 DNA follows: TGCAGTGCCACGAGGGGACAGGGCGACAATGAGCAGTTCTTC.

In this sample, this clonotype turned up a few times. This may be a read error, as it is one base from a much larger clone. This sequence joins TRBV5-5 and TRBJ2-5, with 7 positions matching TRBD2. CDR3 length: 16 residues. Germline V gives CDR1 SGHKS, CDR2 YYEKEE (reference sequence). Losses at the gene ends were 0 bases for V and 2 bases for J; bases not matched to a gene: 7. DNA of the CDR3: TGTGCCAGCAGCTTGGCTGACGGGGGAGGGCAAGAGACCCAGTACTTC. This codes for CASSLADGGGQETQYF.

The chain combines TRBV12-3 or TRBV12-4 with TRBJ2-2; D is undetermined. Trimming left V 10 bases short and J 7 bases short, with 16 bases between. CDR3 length equals 13 residues. CDR3 sequence reads: CATQIAEIGELFF. The CDR3 DNA follows: TGTGCCACCCAAATCGCGGAGATCGGGGAGCTGTTTTTT.

J is TRBJ2-3 and V is TRBV7-2, with D perhaps matching TRBD1 (5 bases). Germline V gene lookup returns CDR1 SGHTA and CDR2 FQGNSA. Trimming removed 2 bases at V and 2 bases at J, with 14 bases between. The CDR3 spans 16 residues. Here the CDR3 reads CASSLLGRQYTDTQYF. The DNA for the CDR3 is TGTGCCAGCAGCTTATTAGGTCGACAGTACACAGATACGCAGTATTTT. The entire variable domain, with the rest obtained from reference TRBV7-2 and TRBJ2-3, is as follows: GAGVSQSPSNKVTEKGKDVELRCDPISGHTALYWYRQSLGQGLEFLIYFQGNSAPDKSGLPSDRFSAERTGGSVSTLTIQRTQQEDSAVYLCASSLLGRQYTDTQYFGPGTRLTVL.

Only a few counts were recorded for this clonotype. This chain connects TRBV6-2 or TRBV6-3 to TRBJ2-7; D is uncertain. V was pared by 2 bases and J by 6 bases, with 5 bases between. The CDR3 has 11 amino acids. Germline CDR1 and CDR2: MNHEY and SVGEGT. CDR3 nucleotide sequence: TGTGCCAGCAGTTACAGGGTCGAGCAGTACTTC. Amino acid sequence: CASSYRVEQYF.

The chain couples TRBV29-1 to TRBJ2-2, with D maybe TRBD2 (5 bases). This CDR3 region has 14 residues. V lost 3 bases, J lost 0 bases, and 8 bases lay in between. Germline V gene data show CDR1 as SQVTM and CDR2 as ANQGSEA. CDR3 DNA: TGCAGCGTTGACGGGGATGCGAACACCGGGGAGCTGTTTTTT. This encodes CSVDGDANTGELFF.

Only a few counts were recorded for this clonotype. This CDR3 is CASSVGRLGGSETQYF. The DNA of the CDR3 is TGTGCCAGCAGCGTAGGTCGTTTGGGGGGCAGTGAGACCCAGTACTTC. This chain uses TRBV9 with TRBJ2-5, with D perhaps assigned TRBD1 or TRBD2 (6 bases each). The CDR3 is 16 amino acids. Trimming pared 0 bases from V and 5 bases from J, leaving 17 bases between. Germline V gives CDR1 SGDLS, CDR2 YYNGEE.

As concerns this clonotype: A much larger clone differs from this one at a single base, so this may be a read error. V and J are TRBV9 and TRBJ2-3, with a possible D match to TRBD1 (6 bases). V was clipped by 0 bases and J by 7 bases, with 18 bases between them. The germline CDR1 and CDR2 sequences are SGDLS and YYNGEE. The CDR3 is made up of 16 amino acids. The CDR3 coding sequence is TGTGCCAGCAGCGTAGGGGCCCAGGGGCGCTTGAATACGCAGTATTTT. Translated: CASSVGAQGRLNTQYF. The whole variable domain, remainder taken from reference TRBV9 and TRBJ2-3, is DSGVTQTPKHLITATGQRVTLRCSPRSGDLSVYWYQQSLDQGLQFLIQYYNGEERAKGNILERFSAQQFPDLHSELNLSSLELGDSALYFCASSVGAQGRLNTQYFGPGTRLTVL.

This chain joins TRBV6-2 or TRBV6-3 and TRBJ1-1; D ambiguous. Germline CDR1 reads MNHEY; CDR2 reads SVGEGT. The CDR3 contains 13 residues. Trimming pared 4 bases from V and 7 bases from J, leaving 13 bases between. The DNA of the CDR3 is TGTGCCAGCAGTTCCTACTCGGACGGTGAAGCTTTCTTT. This sequence encodes CASSSYSDGEAFF.

The chain uses TRBV20-1 and TRBJ1-2; no firm D call. The CDR3 extends over 11 amino acids. V was clipped by 2 bases and J by 1 base, with 2 bases between them. In germline, CDR1 is DFQATT, CDR2 SNEGSKA (reference sequence). CDR3 amino acids: CSARHNYGYTF. DNA of the CDR3: TGCAGTGCTAGACATAACTATGGCTACACCTTC.

V is TRBV6-6 and J is TRBJ1-2; 11 nucleotides agree with TRBD1. Germline CDR1 MNHNY, CDR2 SVGAGI (reference sequence). This CDR3 region has 15 residues. After removal of 4 bases from V and 4 bases from J, the junction contained 5 bases not matched to a gene. The CDR3 spells CASSSDRGRVYGYTF. The DNA for the CDR3 is TGTGCCAGCAGTTCGGACAGGGGGCGCGTCTATGGCTACACCTTC.

V is TRBV6-1 and J is TRBJ2-1, with 9 bases fitting TRBD2. With V trimmed by 6 bases and J by 3 bases, 3 bases remained unmatched. Per the germline V gene, CDR1 is MNHNS and CDR2 is SASEGT. The CDR3 is 14 amino acids. CDR3 bases: TGTGCCAGCAGGGGACTAGCCGACTACAATGAGCAGTTCTTC. Translation: CASRGLADYNEQFF.

The chain is built from TRBV28 and TRBJ2-5, with D maybe TRBD1 (6 bases). V was shortened by 5 bases and J by 2 bases, with 12 bases between the two germline ends. Per the germline V gene, CDR1 is MDHEN and CDR2 is SYDVKM. CDR3 length equals 14 residues. The CDR3 sequence: CASSPGQTQETQYF. The CDR3, as DNA: TGTGCCAGCAGTCCCGGACAGACACAAGAGACCCAGTACTTC.

CDR3 in DNA: TGTGCCAGCAGGTCAGGATTGGGTGTGGGGGGACTCCAAGAGACCCAGTACTTC. It specifies CASRSGLGVGGLQETQYF. The genes are TRBV5-5 and TRBJ2-5, with D possibly TRBD2 on 6 matching bases. The V end was cut by 5 bases, the J end by 1 base, with 24 bases between. This CDR3 region has 18 residues. Germline assignment: CDR1 SGHKS and CDR2 YYEKEE (reference sequence). The full variable domain, with the rest looked up from reference TRBV5-5 and TRBJ2-5, is DAGVTQSPTHLIKTRGQQVTLRCSPISGHKSVSWYQQVLGQGPQFIFQYYEKEERGRGNFPDRFSARQFPNYSSELNVNALLLGDSALYLCASRSGLGVGGLQETQYFGPGTRLLVL.

The chain links TRBV7-2 to TRBJ2-4; the match to TRBD1 covers 9 bases. The germline V gene has CDR1 SGHTA and CDR2 FQGNSA. The CDR3 length is 15 residues. The V segment lost 2 bases and the J segment 15 bases; nucleotides outside the gene matches: 14. The CDR3 here is CASSLTGGVQGLPYF. CDR3 DNA sequence: TGTGCCAGCAGCTTAACAGGGGGCGTACAGGGACTCCCGTACTTC.

The gene calls are TRBV30 and TRBJ1-2, with unresolved D. Germline CDR1 and CDR2: GTSNPN and SVGIG (reference sequence). V shed 4 bases and J shed 4 bases, with 13 bases lying between them. The CDR3 contains 13 residues. In DNA form, the CDR3 reads TGTGCCTGGAATATACCCAGCCTCTATGGCTACACCTTC. It translates to CAWNIPSLYGYTF.

The V and J genes are TRBV15 and TRBJ2-1; D is uncertain. The CDR3 is 12 amino acids. The germline CDR1 and CDR2 sequences are LNHNV and YYDKDF (reference sequence). The ends were cut back, 1 base at V and 5 bases at J, with 3 bases in the middle. The CDR3 region has the DNA TGTGCCACCAGCAGAGCAAACAATGAGCAGTTCTTC. It codes for CATSRANNEQFF.

The chain recombines TRBV27 with TRBJ2-7; D perhaps matches TRBD2 (5 bases). Trimming took off 4 bases at V and 2 bases at J, with 18 bases between the two ends. There are 16 residues in the CDR3. The V gene's germline CDR1 is MNHEY and CDR2 SMNVEV (reference sequence). The CDR3 DNA follows: TGTGCCAGCAGTTCCCCGAGCGGAGGCCGCCCCTACGAGCAGTACTTC. Translation gives CASSSPSGGRPYEQYF.

The V call is TRBV5-1, the J call TRBJ2-7; D is possibly TRBD1 or TRBD2 (6 bases each). V was trimmed by 2 bases and J by 0 bases, leaving 24 bases between them. Germline CDR1 reads SGHRS; CDR2 reads YFSETQ. This CDR3 region has 19 residues. CDR3 coding DNA: TGCGCCAGCAGCTTACAGGGCCCCTCGGCTAGCGAGCTCTCCTACGAGCAGTACTTC. Translated, it gives CASSLQGPSASELSYEQYF.

The DNA of the CDR3 is TGCGCCAGCAGCCAAGAGGGCTCCACGCTGACAGATACGCAGTATTTT. It encodes CASSQEGSTLTDTQYF. The chain recombines TRBV4-1 with TRBJ2-3; D ambiguous. The germline CDR1 and CDR2 sequences are MGHRA and YSYEKL. Trimming shortened V by 0 bases and J by 3 bases, and 13 bases separated the two germline ends. The CDR3 has 16 residues.

The rearrangement joins TRBV7-9 to TRBJ2-1, with a weak D call TRBD1 (6 bases). Germline V lookup: CDR1 SEHNR, CDR2 FQNEAQ (reference sequence). The CDR3 consists of 17 residues. The ends were cut back, 2 bases at V and 3 bases at J, with 17 bases in the middle. This CDR3 is CASSLRWDEDSYNEQFF. The CDR3 DNA sequence: TGTGCCAGCAGCTTAAGGTGGGATGAGGACAGCTACAATGAGCAGTTCTTC.

The V call is TRBV3-1, the J call TRBJ2-1; a weak D match, TRBD1 (6 bases). Germline assignment: CDR1 LGHDT and CDR2 YNNKEL (reference sequence). Trimming shortened V by 4 bases and J by 9 bases, and 19 bases separated the two germline ends. This CDR3 region has 15 residues. The chain's CDR3 is CASSPGLGGRGEQFF. For the CDR3, the DNA is TGTGCCAGCAGCCCCGGATTAGGGGGTAGGGGTGAGCAGTTCTTC.

The rearrangement uses TRBV13 and TRBJ1-2; no clear D gene. This CDR3 contains 16 residues. Trimming took off 2 bases at V and 3 bases at J, with 16 bases between the two ends. Germline assignment: CDR1 PRHDT and CDR2 FYEKMQ (reference sequence). The CDR3 loop reads CASSLSSSGVDYGYTF. The CDR3 nucleotides are TGTGCCAGCAGCTTAAGTTCGTCCGGGGTTGACTATGGCTACACCTTC.

This clonotype was recorded a few times. The DNA for the CDR3 is TGCGCCAGCAGCTTGGGACTCCAGGGACCCTATGGCTACACCTTC. This gives the protein CASSLGLQGPYGYTF. The chain joins TRBV5-1 to TRBJ1-2; D may be TRBD1 (5 bases). Trimming took 0 bases from V and 4 from J, leaving 13 bases between them. Germline assignment: CDR1 SGHRS and CDR2 YFSETQ. The CDR3 covers 15 residues.